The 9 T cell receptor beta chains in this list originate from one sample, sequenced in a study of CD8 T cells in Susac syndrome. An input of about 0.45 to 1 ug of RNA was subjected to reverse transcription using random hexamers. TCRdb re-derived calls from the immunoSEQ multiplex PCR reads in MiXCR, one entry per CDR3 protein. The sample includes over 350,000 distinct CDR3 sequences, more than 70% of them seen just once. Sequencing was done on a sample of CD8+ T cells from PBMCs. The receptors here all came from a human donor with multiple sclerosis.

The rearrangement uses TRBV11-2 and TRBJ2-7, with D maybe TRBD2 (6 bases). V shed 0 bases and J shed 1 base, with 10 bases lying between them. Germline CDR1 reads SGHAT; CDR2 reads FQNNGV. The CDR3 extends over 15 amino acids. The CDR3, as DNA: TGTGCCAGCAGCTTAGAGGAGGGCAGTTCCTACGAGCAGTACTTC. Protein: CASSLEEGSSYEQYF.

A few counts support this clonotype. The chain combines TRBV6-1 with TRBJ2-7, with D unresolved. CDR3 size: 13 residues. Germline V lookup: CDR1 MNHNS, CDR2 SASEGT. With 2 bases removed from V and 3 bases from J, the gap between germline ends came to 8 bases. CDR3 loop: CASSENEVYEQYF. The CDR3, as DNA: TGTGCCAGCAGTGAAAACGAGGTCTACGAGCAGTACTTC.

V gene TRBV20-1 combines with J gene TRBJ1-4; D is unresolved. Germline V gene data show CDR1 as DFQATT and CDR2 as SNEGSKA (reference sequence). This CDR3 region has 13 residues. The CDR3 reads CRLEQTLNEKLFF. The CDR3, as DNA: TGCAGGTTGGAACAAACCCTTAATGAAAAACTGTTTTTT.

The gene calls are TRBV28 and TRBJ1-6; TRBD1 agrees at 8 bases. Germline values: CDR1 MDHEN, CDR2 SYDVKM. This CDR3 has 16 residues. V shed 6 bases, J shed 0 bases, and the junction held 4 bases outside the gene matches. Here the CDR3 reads CASRNRGNSYNSPLHF. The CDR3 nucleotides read TGTGCCAGCAGGAACAGGGGGAACTCCTATAATTCACCCCTCCACTTT.

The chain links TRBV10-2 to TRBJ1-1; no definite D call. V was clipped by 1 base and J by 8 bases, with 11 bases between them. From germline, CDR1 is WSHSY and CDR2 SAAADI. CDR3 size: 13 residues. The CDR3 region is CASSEWGMVEAFF. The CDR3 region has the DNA TGCGCCAGCAGTGAGTGGGGAATGGTGGAAGCTTTCTTT.

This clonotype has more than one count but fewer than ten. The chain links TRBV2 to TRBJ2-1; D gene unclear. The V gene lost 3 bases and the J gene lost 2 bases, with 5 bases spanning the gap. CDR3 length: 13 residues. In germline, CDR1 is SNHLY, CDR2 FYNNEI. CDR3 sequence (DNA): TGTGCCAGCAGTGACTCCGCCTACAATGAGCAGTTCTTC. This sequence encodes CASSDSAYNEQFF.

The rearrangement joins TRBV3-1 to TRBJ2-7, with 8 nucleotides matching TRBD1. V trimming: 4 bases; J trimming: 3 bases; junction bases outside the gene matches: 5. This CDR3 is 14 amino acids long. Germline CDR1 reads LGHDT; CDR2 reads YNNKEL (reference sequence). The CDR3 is CASSPEDRDYEQYF. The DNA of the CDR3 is TGTGCCAGCAGCCCCGAGGACAGGGACTACGAGCAGTACTTC.

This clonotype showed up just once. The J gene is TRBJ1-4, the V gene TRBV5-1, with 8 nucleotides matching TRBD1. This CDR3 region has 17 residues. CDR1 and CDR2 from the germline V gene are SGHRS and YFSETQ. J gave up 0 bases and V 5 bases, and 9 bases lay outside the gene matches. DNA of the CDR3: TGCGCCAGCAGACCGGACAGGGTGGACGCAACTAATGAAAAACTGTTTTTT. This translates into CASRPDRVDATNEKLFF. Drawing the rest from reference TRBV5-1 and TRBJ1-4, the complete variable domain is KAGVTQTPRYLIKTRGQQVTLSCSPISGHRSVSWYQQTPGQGLQFLFEYFSETQRNKGNFPGRFSGRQFSNSRSEMNVSTLELGDSALYLCASRPDRVDATNEKLFFGSGTQLSVL.

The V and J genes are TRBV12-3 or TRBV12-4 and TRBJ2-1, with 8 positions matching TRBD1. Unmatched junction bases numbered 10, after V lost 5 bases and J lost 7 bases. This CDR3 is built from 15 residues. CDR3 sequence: CASSPRQGIGNEQFF. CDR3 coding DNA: TGTGCCAGCAGTCCCCGACAGGGGATAGGGAATGAGCAGTTCTTC.